What follows describes a single T cell receptor (beta chain). CDR3 size: 14 residues. Germline CDR1 LNHDA, CDR2 SQIVND (reference sequence). V gave up 6 bases and J gave up 3 bases; unmatched junction bases: 0. This sample is part of a study of blood T cell repertoires in COVID-19. Whole-study context: Nucleic acid was either cDNA or gDNA, and it came from T cells, B-cell-depleted T cells, or PBMCs.

In the authors' methods: The assay estimated nucleated cells by amplifying reference gene primers. Sequencing was performed with immunoSEQ multiplex PCR; in TCRdb, only in-frame clones are kept and a portion is missing. V, J and clone size were drawn from that table, and D and trimming were deduced from the DNA. The sample records about 250,000 clones, about 82% being singletons. Sequencing input: peripheral blood. The V call is TRBV19, the J call TRBJ2-2; 11 positions match TRBD2. This TCR was sampled from a woman aged 55-70 years with active or convalescent COVID-19. CDR3 DNA sequence: TGTGCCAGTAGGGGACTAGCGGACACCGGGGAGCTGTTTTTT. This gives the protein CASRGLADTGELFF.